The 24 T cell receptor beta chains in this list originate from one sample, sequenced in a study of spatial heterogeneity in lung cancer. Study-wide results and limits: Counts of expanded intratumoral alpha and beta TCRs tracked tumor mutation counts.

No antigen has been identified for these receptors. Documented time point: sample taken at primary tumor resection. TCRdb processed the 5' RACE reads anew with MiXCR; each CDR3 protein has one entry. The sample carries 15,000 or so distinct CDR3 sequences, about 4.4% recorded once. Sequences were derived from lung tumor tissue, sampled at surgery. These receptors all stem from a female donor with early-stage non-small cell lung cancer.

Remarks on this clonotype: The library was designed around alpha chains, so this beta chain is a stray read whose abundance carries little weight. The V gene is TRBV4-2, the J gene TRBJ2-3; 8 positions match TRBD1. Germline V CDR1 and CDR2: LGHNA, YNFKEQ. The CDR3 has 15 amino acids. Losses at the gene ends were 4 bases for V and 3 bases for J; bases not matched to a gene: 6. The CDR3 is CASSPWTGRTDTQYF. The CDR3 DNA sequence: TGTGCCAGCAGCCCCTGGACAGGGCGAACAGATACGCAGTATTTT.

This clonotype is labeled medium-sized. This beta chain is off target for a library built for alpha chains, so its abundance means little. The chain combines TRBV20-1 with TRBJ1-1, with D unclear. The length of the CDR3 is 12 residues. The germline gives CDR1 DFQATT, CDR2 SNEGSKA (reference sequence). Trimming shortened V by 6 bases and J by 0 bases, and 8 bases separated the two germline ends. The CDR3 DNA sequence: TGCAGTGCGCAGAAGTTGAACACTGAAGCTTTCTTT. Protein: CSAQKLNTEAFF.

This clonotype was recorded many times. This beta chain is a stray sequence in a library constructed for alpha chains; its clone size is not meaningful. The genes are TRBV20-1 and TRBJ2-2; D remains unclear. V dropped 4 bases and J dropped 4 bases, with 10 bases sitting between them. CDR3 length: 13 amino acids. Germline CDR1 reads DFQATT; CDR2 reads SNEGSKA (reference sequence). The CDR3 spells CSAISRFTGELFF. The CDR3 DNA reads TGCAGTGCTATCAGCAGGTTCACCGGGGAGCTGTTTTTT.

This clonotype was observed many times. This beta chain lies outside the target of a library built for alpha chains; its clone size means little. The rearrangement joins TRBV6-5 to TRBJ2-2, with D perhaps TRBD2 (6 bases). This CDR3 has 13 residues. V dropped 6 bases and J dropped 6 bases, with 11 bases sitting between them. Per the germline V gene, CDR1 is MNHEY and CDR2 is SVGAGI. The DNA of the CDR3 is TGTGCCAGCAGCGGGGGAACTCCCGGGGAGCTGTTTTTT. Its protein product is CASSGGTPGELFF.

The sample holds many counts of this clonotype. For a library built for alpha chains, this beta chain is a stray read; little rests on its size. The chain is built from TRBV19 and TRBJ1-5; D call uncertain. V was trimmed by 7 bases and J by 4 bases, leaving 14 bases between them. The CDR3 runs to 14 residues. Looked up from germline, CDR1 is LNHDA and CDR2 is SQIVND (reference sequence). CDR3 in amino acids: CASTPRRGNQPQHF. In nucleotides, the CDR3 is TGTGCCAGTACGCCCCGTCGGGGAAATCAGCCCCAGCATTTT.

This clonotype has ten or more counts. In a library made to pick up alpha chains, this beta chain is a stray read with a size that means little. J is TRBJ2-7 and V is TRBV7-9; 9 bases line up with TRBD1. The germline CDR1 and CDR2 sequences are SEHNR and FQNEAQ (reference sequence). The CDR3 length is 16 residues. V gave up 5 bases and J gave up 2 bases; unmatched junction bases: 10. CDR3 amino acids: CASSQQTGGTAYEQYF. CDR3 DNA sequence: TGTGCCAGCAGCCAGCAGACAGGGGGAACTGCCTACGAGCAGTACTTC.

This clonotype has a count of ten or more. Since the library was made to target alpha chains, this beta chain is a stray read and its abundance is not meaningful. The chain uses TRBV5-4 and TRBJ2-3; D is uncertain. Between the trimmed V and J ends, which lost 3 bases and 0 bases, there was a span of 14 bases. Germline V gives CDR1 SGHNT, CDR2 YYREEE (reference sequence). This CDR3 comprises 16 residues. The CDR3 DNA reads as TGTGCCAGCAGCTATAGATCCCACCATAGCACAGATACGCAGTATTTT. Its translation is CASSYRSHHSTDTQYF.

This clonotype was found many times. For a library built for alpha chains, this beta chain is a stray read; little rests on its size. J is TRBJ1-1 and V is TRBV29-1; D may be TRBD1 (6 bases). Germline V gives CDR1 SQVTM, CDR2 ANQGSEA. The CDR3 extends over 12 amino acids. The germline V and J ends were trimmed by 3 bases and 5 bases, with 10 bases remaining between them. This CDR3 is CSVDRGQTEAFF. The CDR3 nucleotides are TGCAGCGTTGACAGGGGCCAGACTGAAGCTTTCTTT.

There are many counts of this clonotype. A library made for alpha chains picked up this beta chain off target, so its size means little. V gene TRBV19 combines with J gene TRBJ2-7; D unclear. Germline lookup yields CDR1 LNHDA and CDR2 SQIVND (reference sequence). The V and J ends lost 11 bases and 0 bases respectively, with 14 bases between them. The CDR3 totals 13 residues. CDR3 nucleotides: TGTGCCTCGAGCGCGGCTAGCTCCTACGAGCAGTACTTC. This sequence encodes CASSAASSYEQYF. Full variable domain (rest looked up from reference TRBV19 and TRBJ2-7): DGGITQSPKYLFRKEGQNVTLSCEQNLNHDAMYWYRQDPGQGLRLIYYSQIVNDFQKGDIAEGYSVSREKKESFPLTVTSAQKNPTAFYLCASSAASSYEQYFGPGTRLTVT.

This clonotype showed up many times. Being off target in a library aimed at alpha chains, this beta chain has a size of little meaning. The CDR3 DNA follows: TGTGCCAGCAGCCCCACCGACGGTGTCGAGCAGTACTTC. Amino acid sequence: CASSPTDGVEQYF. The chain has TRBV7-2 and TRBJ2-7; D is uncertain. The CDR3 is 13 amino acids. Germline loops: CDR1 SGHTA, CDR2 FQGNSA. V lost 5 bases and J 6 bases, leaving 14 bases between the germline ends.

By its share, this clonotype is medium-sized. This beta chain was picked up by a library intended for alpha chains and is off target, so its count carries little meaning. V is TRBV6-2 or TRBV6-3 and J is TRBJ2-1; TRBD2 matches at 10 bases. J was trimmed by 7 bases and V by 2 bases; bases with no gene match: 5. The CDR3 spans 15 residues. Germline CDR1 is MNHEY and CDR2 is SVGEGT. The CDR3 sequence: CASSYGTSVQNEQFF. The CDR3 bases are TGTGCCAGCAGTTACGGGACTAGCGTACAAAATGAGCAGTTCTTC.

This clonotype was detected only a few times. This beta chain came through as a stray read in a library set up for alpha chains, and its size says little. This sequence joins TRBV18 and TRBJ2-7; TRBD1 matches at 7 bases. J lost 3 bases, V lost 3 bases, and 5 bases had no gene match. CDR3 length: 14 amino acids. The germline CDR1 and CDR2 sequences are KGHSH and LQKENI. The CDR3 bases are TGTGCCAGCTCACCCACGACAGGGAGCTACGAGCAGTACTTC. It is translated as CASSPTTGSYEQYF.

This clonotype was observed many times. This beta chain appears as a stray read in a library generated for alpha chains; its size is not informative. The rearrangement uses TRBV5-1 and TRBJ1-5; the D is unclear. Germline loops: CDR1 SGHRS, CDR2 YFSETQ. This CDR3 is 13 amino acids long. Trimming took 4 bases from V and 2 from J, leaving 7 bases between them. The CDR3 spells CASSPVGNQPQHF. The CDR3 DNA is TGCGCCAGCAGCCCAGTGGGCAATCAGCCCCAGCATTTT.

This clonotype came up many times. Because this beta chain is a stray read in a library intended to capture alpha chains, its abundance should not be given much weight. The chain couples TRBV7-2 to TRBJ1-2, with D perhaps TRBD1 (6 bases). V was clipped by 1 base and J by 5 bases, with 11 bases between them. CDR1 is SGHTA, CDR2 FQGNSA, per germline. The length of the CDR3 is 14 residues. CDR3 DNA: TGTGCCAGCAGCTTAGAGCTACAGGGTTATGGCTACACCTTC. Its translation: CASSLELQGYGYTF. The variable domain in full, with the rest retrieved from reference TRBV7-2 and TRBJ1-2, is GAGVSQSPSNKVTEKGKDVELRCDPISGHTALYWYRQSLGQGLEFLIYFQGNSAPDKSGLPSDRFSAERTGGSVSTLTIQRTQQEDSAVYLCASSLELQGYGYTFGSGTRLTVV.

This clonotype is classed as medium-sized. This beta chain is a stray sequence in a library constructed for alpha chains; its clone size is not meaningful. The J gene is TRBJ1-2, the V gene TRBV13, with 7 bases aligning to TRBD1. The J segment lost 2 bases and the V segment lost 5 bases, leaving 11 bases of the junction unmatched. The CDR3 has 16 amino acids. Germline-derived CDR1 and CDR2 are PRHDT and FYEKMQ (reference sequence). The CDR3 loop reads CASSRSGTAYNYGYTF. CDR3 DNA: TGTGCCAGCAGCAGATCCGGGACAGCTTACAACTATGGCTACACCTTC.

By proportion, this clonotype is medium-sized. This beta chain appears as a stray read in a library generated for alpha chains; its size is not informative. This chain connects TRBV7-9 to TRBJ1-1; tentative D call: TRBD1 (5 bases). The CDR3 runs 15 residues. Trimming took 1 base from V and 3 from J, leaving 12 bases between them. From germline, CDR1 is SEHNR and CDR2 FQNEAQ (reference sequence). The CDR3 nucleotides read TGTGCCAGCAGCTTAGGGGGCATGGCGTACACTGAAGCTTTCTTT. Residues: CASSLGGMAYTEAFF.

This clonotype occurred once. This beta chain represents an off-target read in a library built for alpha chains; its size is of limited meaning. The chain is built from TRBV2 and TRBJ2-2; the D call may be TRBD1 or TRBD2 (5 bases each). Germline V lookup: CDR1 SNHLY, CDR2 FYNNEI. Trimming took off 3 bases at V and 4 bases at J, with 15 bases between the two ends. This CDR3 comprises 16 residues. The CDR3 reads CASSDRGARGTGELFF. Written as DNA, the CDR3 is TGTGCCAGCAGTGATAGAGGGGCGCGCGGCACCGGGGAGCTGTTTTTT. The full variable domain, rest sourced from reference TRBV2 and TRBJ2-2, is EPEVTQTPSHQVTQMGQEVILRCVPISNHLYFYWYRQILGQKVEFLVSFYNNEISEKSEIFDDQFSVERPDGSNFTLKIRSTKLEDSAMYFCASSDRGARGTGELFFGEGSRLTVL.

This clonotype was recorded at least ten times. This beta chain was picked up by a library intended for alpha chains and is off target, so its count carries little meaning. The V call is TRBV6-1, the J call TRBJ2-7, with D uncertain. The CDR3 covers 12 residues. CDR1 and CDR2 (germline): MNHNS, SASEGT. V was pared by 0 bases and J by 4 bases, with 4 bases between. The CDR3 nucleotides are TGTGCCAGCAGTGAAGCGGTGTACGAGCAGTACTTC. It yields the protein CASSEAVYEQYF.

There are many counts of this clonotype. This beta chain turned up in a library designed for alpha chains; as an off-target read, its abundance says little. The chain employs TRBV20-1 and TRBJ2-2; TRBD1 matches 7 bases. Germline trimming cut 4 bases from V and 0 bases from J; bases unmatched to any gene: 2. The CDR3 contains 14 residues. Germline V gene lookup returns CDR1 DFQATT and CDR2 SNEGSKA (reference sequence). CDR3 nucleotides: TGCAGTGCTATGGGACAGCCGAACACCGGGGAGCTGTTTTTT. It encodes CSAMGQPNTGELFF.

As for this clonotype: A much bigger clone sits one base away, suggesting this may be a read error. The library was built for alpha chains, so this beta chain is an off-target read and its size means little. The chain carries TRBV11-2 and TRBJ2-7; D gene ambiguous. The V gene's germline CDR1 is SGHAT and CDR2 FQNNGV. This CDR3 region has 15 residues. Trimming removed 3 bases from V and 1 base from J, with 13 bases in between. CDR3 sequence (DNA): TGTGCCAGCAGCTTCGCGAGGAGTGGGTCCTACGAGCAGTACTTC. This gives the protein CASSFARSGSYEQYF.

Turning to this clonotype: This beta chain came through as a stray read in a library set up for alpha chains, and its size says little. J is TRBJ2-5 and V is TRBV3-1, with 15 bases aligning to TRBD2. This CDR3 comprises 15 residues. J lost 3 bases, V lost 7 bases, and 3 bases had no gene match. Germline V gene sequence: CDR1 LGHDT, CDR2 YNNKEL (reference sequence). CDR3 loop: CASTRTSGGEETQYF. The CDR3 nucleotides are TGTGCCAGCACTCGGACTAGCGGGGGGGAAGAGACCCAGTACTTC.

There are a few counts of this clonotype. Because the library targeted alpha chains, this beta chain is an off-target read whose size means little. This chain uses TRBV11-2 with TRBJ2-4, with D possibly being TRBD2 (6 bases). CDR1 is SGHAT, CDR2 FQNNGV, per germline. V was cut by 1 base and J by 6 bases, with 10 bases left in between. The CDR3 loop spans 14 amino acids. For the CDR3, the DNA is TGTGCCAGCAGCTTAGTGGAGGGAGTAAACATTCAGTACTTC. This encodes CASSLVEGVNIQYF.

By proportion, this clonotype is medium-sized. The library was prepared for alpha chains; this beta chain is a stray read, so its frequency means little. CDR3 bases: TGTGCCAGCAGCTTGGCCGGGACTAAGCAAGAGACCCAGTACTTC. Translation: CASSLAGTKQETQYF. The chain combines TRBV5-4 with TRBJ2-5; TRBD2 aligns across 7 bases. Germline assignment: CDR1 SGHNT and CDR2 YYREEE (reference sequence). The CDR3 runs 15 residues. J gave up 2 bases and V 0 bases, and 4 bases lay outside the gene matches.

In the case of this clonotype: This beta chain turned up in a library designed for alpha chains; as an off-target read, its abundance says little. V usage is TRBV13 and J usage is TRBJ2-2; D possibly corresponds to TRBD1 (6 bases). The CDR3 has 14 amino acids. The V end was cut by 4 bases, the J end by 7 bases, with 13 bases between. Germline V gene lookup returns CDR1 PRHDT and CDR2 FYEKMQ (reference sequence). CDR3 region: CASSYDRLLGELFF. CDR3 nucleotide sequence: TGTGCCAGCAGCTACGACAGGCTCCTCGGGGAGCTGTTTTTT. The whole variable domain, filled in from reference TRBV13 and TRBJ2-2, reads AAGVIQSPRHLIKEKRETATLKCYPIPRHDTVYWYQQGPGQDPQFLISFYEKMQSDKGSIPDRFSAQQFSDYHSELNMSSLELGDSALYFCASSYDRLLGELFFGEGSRLTVL.